These T cell receptor beta chains were read from a single sample in a study of PD-L1 blockade in urothelial cancer. Here immunoSEQ multiplex PCR was the method, and the copy in TCRdb shows in-frame clones only, minus some. This repertoire shows about 15,000 clones, roughly 87% found once; its top ten account for just under 6%. Sequences were derived from PBMCs, sampled around atezolizumab (anti-PD-L1) treatment. These TCRs come from a man between 45 and 60 years old with urothelial cancer. Each CDR3 is given with its conserved first and last residue. The D gene is left open where the match is weak. Clone sizes are given selectively: once, few, many, or a class where the clone is expanded.

D gene	clone size	V gene	J gene	CDR3 protein	CDR3 DNA
TRBD2	.	TRBV11-2	TRBJ2-1	CASSSPEGLRERNEQFF	TGTGCCAGCAGCTCCCCCGAGGGGTTGCGGGAGAGAAATGAGCAGTTCTTC
TRBD1	.	TRBV18	TRBJ2-2	CASSPSPGQGRTGELFF	TGTGCCAGCTCACCATCGCCGGGACAGGGTCGGACCGGGGAGCTGTTTTTT
.	.	TRBV18	TRBJ1-2	CASSPPTTANYGYTF	TGTGCCAGCTCACCACCGACGACAGCTAACTATGGCTACACCTTC
.	.	TRBV7-9	TRBJ2-7	CASSLERLSGQYF	TGTGCCAGCAGCTTAGAAAGGTTGTCGGGGCAGTACTTC
.	.	TRBV29-1	TRBJ2-1	CSVEQGKENEQFF	TGCAGCGTTGAACAGGGGAAAGAAAATGAGCAGTTCTTC
TRBD1	few	TRBV11-3	TRBJ2-6	CASSPGTGTSGANVLTF	TGTGCCAGCAGCCCGGGGACAGGGACCTCTGGGGCCAACGTCCTGACTTTC
.	.	TRBV7-9	TRBJ2-5	CASSPLGAETQYF	TGTGCCAGCAGCCCTCTTGGGGCGGAGACCCAGTACTTC
TRBD1	.	TRBV10-1	TRBJ1-6	CASSEQGARSPLHF	TGCGCCAGCAGTGAGCAGGGGGCAAGATCACCCCTCCACTTT
TRBD2	.	TRBV10-1	TRBJ2-1	CASSGTSGSYNEQFF	TGCGCCAGCAGTGGGACTAGCGGCTCCTACAATGAGCAGTTCTTC
.	.	TRBV7-8	TRBJ1-6	CASSLGVQTNSPLHF	TGTGCCAGCAGCTTAGGGGTACAGACAAATTCACCCCTCCACTTT
.	.	TRBV6-5	TRBJ2-7	CASKRDFSAYEQYF	TGTGCCAGCAAACGGGACTTTTCAGCCTACGAGCAGTACTTC
.	.	TRBV19	TRBJ2-2	CASNSPGDITGELFF	TGTGCCAGTAACTCCCCAGGGGACATCACCGGGGAGCTGTTTTTT
.	.	TRBV29-1	TRBJ1-2	CSVENLRTF	TGCAGCGTTGAAAACCTCAGGACCTTC
TRBD1	.	TRBV7-9	TRBJ1-6	CASSMTGVNSPLHF	TGTGCCAGCAGCATGACAGGGGTGAATTCACCCCTCCACTTT
.	.	TRBV4-3	TRBJ2-5	CASSRTRTAQETQYF	TGCGCCAGCAGCCGGACCAGGACAGCTCAAGAGACCCAGTACTTC
.	.	TRBV6-5	TRBJ1-4	CASSTGTSNEKLFF	TGTGCCAGCAGTACAGGGACTAGTAATGAAAAACTGTTTTTT
.	.	TRBV6-6	TRBJ2-1	CASSYLSLSNEQFF	TGTGCCAGCAGTTACTTGTCACTATCAAATGAGCAGTTCTTC
TRBD1	.	TRBV2	TRBJ2-5	CASTLGQVQETQYF	TGTGCCAGCACCCTTGGACAGGTTCAAGAGACCCAGTACTTC
TRBD1	.	TRBV6-1	TRBJ1-1	CASRRTGRNTEAFF	TGTGCCAGCAGACGGACAGGGAGGAACACTGAAGCTTTCTTT
TRBD1	.	TRBV30	TRBJ2-7	CAWSVDRGRHEQYF	TGTGCCTGGAGTGTGGACAGGGGGCGTCACGAGCAGTACTTC
.	.	TRBV5-1	TRBJ2-7	CASSLSGTYEQYF	TGCGCCAGCAGCCTAAGCGGTACCTACGAGCAGTACTTC
TRBD1	.	TRBV4-1	TRBJ1-2	CASSLDRGSNYGYTF	TGCGCCAGCAGTCTGGACAGGGGATCTAACTATGGCTACACCTTC
.	.	TRBV10-3	TRBJ2-7	CAISERDTSYEQYF	TGTGCCATCAGTGAGAGGGACACCTCCTACGAGCAGTACTTC
TRBD1	few	TRBV9	TRBJ1-2	CASSVAAQGAPSGYTF	TGTGCCAGCAGCGTAGCGGCCCAGGGGGCTCCGTCTGGCTACACCTTC
TRBD2	.	TRBV11-2	TRBJ2-1	CASSPLAGGYNEQFF	TGTGCCAGCAGTCCTCTAGCGGGAGGTTACAATGAGCAGTTCTTC
.	few	TRBV11-2	TRBJ2-3	CASSSGQLSTDTQYF	TGTGCCAGCAGCTCCGGACAGTTAAGCACAGATACGCAGTATTTT
.	.	TRBV4-1	TRBJ2-7	CASSPRSSYEQYF	TGCGCCAGCAGCCCTAGATCTTCCTACGAGCAGTACTTC
TRBD2	.	TRBV18	TRBJ2-1	CASSQLAGGDNEQFF	TGTGCCAGCTCACAACTAGCGGGGGGCGATAATGAGCAGTTCTTC
TRBD1	.	TRBV10-1	TRBJ2-2	CASSESGTGKTGELFF	TGCGCCAGCAGTGAGTCGGGGACAGGGAAGACCGGGGAGCTGTTTTTT
TRBD1	.	TRBV4-3	TRBJ1-4	CASSQAEGAIEKLFF	TGCGCCAGCAGCCAAGCTGAGGGGGCAATTGAAAAACTGTTTTTT
TRBD2	.	TRBV7-2	TRBJ2-5	CASSLALASGRASQETQYF	TGTGCCAGCAGCTTAGCGCTGGCTAGCGGGAGGGCCTCCCAAGAGACCCAGTACTTC
.	.	TRBV21-1	TRBJ1-2	CASSADRAGGYTF	TGTGCCAGCAGCGCGGACAGGGCTGGAGGCTACACCTTC
.	.	TRBV4-1	TRBJ1-2	CASSAGDYGYTF	TGCGCCAGTTCTGCAGGGGACTATGGCTACACCTTC
TRBD2	.	TRBV18	TRBJ2-1	CASSPGTSGSSSYNEQFF	TGTGCCAGCTCTCCCGGGACTAGCGGGTCGAGCTCCTACAATGAGCAGTTCTTC
TRBD2	.	TRBV27	TRBJ2-7	CASSLVGGDYEQYF	TGTGCCAGCAGTTTAGTTGGGGGGGATTACGAGCAGTACTTC
TRBD2	.	TRBV4-1	TRBJ2-1	CASSRGAGVVDEQFF	TGCGCCAGCAGCCGAGGAGCGGGAGTTGTTGATGAGCAGTTCTTC
.	few	TRBV19	TRBJ2-7	CASSMNPGPPYEQYF	TGTGCCAGTAGTATGAACCCAGGGCCGCCTTACGAGCAGTACTTC
.	.	TRBV5-6	TRBJ1-2	CASSRPGSPWGYTF	TGTGCCAGCAGCAGGCCCGGGTCCCCCTGGGGCTACACCTTC
.	.	TRBV28	TRBJ2-7	CASNSAWTVIAYEQYF	TGTGCCAGCAACAGCGCCTGGACAGTGATCGCCTACGAGCAGTACTTC
TRBD2	.	TRBV27	TRBJ2-7	CASSSLGGAHSSYEQYF	TGTGCCAGCAGTTCCCTCGGGGGGGCACACTCTTCCTACGAGCAGTACTTC
.	.	TRBV1	TRBJ2-2	CTSSQELAKITNTGELFF	TGCACCAGCAGCCAAGAACTAGCCAAAATTACGAACACCGGGGAGCTGTTTTTT
.	once	TRBV11-2	TRBJ1-2	CASSPPDREDGYTF	TGTGCCAGCAGCCCCCCTGATCGGGAAGATGGCTACACCTTC
TRBD1	.	TRBV9	TRBJ1-6	CASSVEGTGGNSPLHF	TGTGCCAGCAGCGTAGAGGGGACAGGGGGCAATTCACCCCTCCACTTT
TRBD2	.	TRBV19	TRBJ2-1	CASSVSGGFYNEQFF	TGTGCCAGTAGTGTTAGCGGGGGGTTCTACAATGAGCAGTTCTTC
.	.	TRBV10-3	TRBJ1-1	CAISSRGRNTEAFF	TGTGCCATCAGTTCCCGCGGCAGGAACACTGAAGCTTTCTTT
TRBD2	.	TRBV11-2	TRBJ2-3	CASSSPQGLAGDDTQYF	TGTGCCAGCAGCTCCCCCCAAGGGCTAGCGGGAGATGACACGCAGTATTTT
TRBD2	.	TRBV6-1	TRBJ2-7	CASTRLAGGRYEQYF	TGTGCCAGCACTCGACTAGCGGGGGGGCGGTACGAGCAGTACTTC
TRBD1	.	TRBV13	TRBJ2-1	CASSLGTGYNEQFF	TGTGCCAGCAGCTTGGGGACAGGGTACAATGAGCAGTTCTTC
TRBD1	.	TRBV11-2	TRBJ2-3	CASSSNPGTGLDTQYF	TGTGCCAGCAGCTCAAACCCCGGGACAGGGTTAGATACGCAGTATTTT
TRBD2	.	TRBV7-9	TRBJ2-1	CASSRLGLAGGPHNEQFF	TGTGCCAGCAGCCGCCTAGGACTAGCGGGAGGGCCACACAATGAGCAGTTCTTC